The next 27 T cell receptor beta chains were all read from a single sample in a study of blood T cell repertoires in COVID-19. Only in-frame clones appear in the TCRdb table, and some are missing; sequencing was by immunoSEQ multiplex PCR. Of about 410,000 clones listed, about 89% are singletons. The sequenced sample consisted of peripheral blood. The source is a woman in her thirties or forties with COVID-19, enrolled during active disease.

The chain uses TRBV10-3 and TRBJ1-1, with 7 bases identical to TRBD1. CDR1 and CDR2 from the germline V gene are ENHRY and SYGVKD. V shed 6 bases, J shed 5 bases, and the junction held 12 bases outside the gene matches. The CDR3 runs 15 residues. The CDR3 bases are TGTGCCATCAGGGTGACAGGGCAGGCTGAAACTGAAGCTTTCTTT. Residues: CAIRVTGQAETEAFF.

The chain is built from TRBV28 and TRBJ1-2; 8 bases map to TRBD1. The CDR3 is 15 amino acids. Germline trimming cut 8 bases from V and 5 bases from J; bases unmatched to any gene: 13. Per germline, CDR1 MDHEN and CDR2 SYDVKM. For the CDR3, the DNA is TGTGCCAGCGGACCCCGTGGACAGGGCTGGTATGGCTACACCTTC. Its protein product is CASGPRGQGWYGYTF.

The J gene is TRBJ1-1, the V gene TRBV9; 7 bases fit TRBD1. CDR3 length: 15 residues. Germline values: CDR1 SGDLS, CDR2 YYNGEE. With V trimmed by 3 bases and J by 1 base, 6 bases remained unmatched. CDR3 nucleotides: TGTGCCAGCAGCGCGCGACAGGGCGCGAACACTGAAGCTTTCTTT. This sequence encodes CASSARQGANTEAFF.

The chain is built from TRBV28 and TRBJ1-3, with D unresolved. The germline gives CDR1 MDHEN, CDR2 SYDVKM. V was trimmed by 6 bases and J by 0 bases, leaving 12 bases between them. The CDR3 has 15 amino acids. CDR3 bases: TGTGCCAGCAGAACCCGGTGGAGCTCTGGAAACACCATATATTTT. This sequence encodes CASRTRWSSGNTIYF.

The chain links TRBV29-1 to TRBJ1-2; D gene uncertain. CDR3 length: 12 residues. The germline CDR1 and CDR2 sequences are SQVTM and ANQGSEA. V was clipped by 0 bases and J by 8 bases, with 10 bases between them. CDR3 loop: CSVEERGSGYTF. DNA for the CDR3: TGCAGCGTTGAAGAACGGGGTTCCGGCTACACCTTC.

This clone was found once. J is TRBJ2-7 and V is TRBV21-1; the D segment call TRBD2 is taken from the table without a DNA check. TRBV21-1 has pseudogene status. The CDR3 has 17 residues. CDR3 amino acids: CASSKVSGTSGSYEQYF. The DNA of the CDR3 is TGTGCCAGCAGCAAAGTCTCCGGGACTAGCGGCTCCTACGAGCAGTACTTC.

This CDR3 reads CASSEREGAQPQHF. In nucleotides, the CDR3 is TGTGCCAGCAGTGAGAGAGAGGGGGCTCAGCCCCAGCATTTT. This chain links TRBV2 with TRBJ1-5, with 7 positions matching TRBD1. This CDR3 comprises 14 residues. Germline V gene lookup returns CDR1 SNHLY and CDR2 FYNNEI. Unmatched junction bases numbered 5, after V lost 3 bases and J lost 6 bases.

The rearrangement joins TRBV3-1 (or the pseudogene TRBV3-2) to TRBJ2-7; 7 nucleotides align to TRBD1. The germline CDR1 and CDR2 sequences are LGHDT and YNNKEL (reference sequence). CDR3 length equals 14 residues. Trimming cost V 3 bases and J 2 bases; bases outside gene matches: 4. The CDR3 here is CASSQVTGAYEQYF. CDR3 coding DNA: TGTGCCAGCAGCCAGGTTACAGGGGCCTACGAGCAGTACTTC.

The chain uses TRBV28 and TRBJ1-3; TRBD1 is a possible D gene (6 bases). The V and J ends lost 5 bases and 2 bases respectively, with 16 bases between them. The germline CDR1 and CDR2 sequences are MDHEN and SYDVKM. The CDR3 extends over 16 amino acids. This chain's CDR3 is CASSPNTWGPGNTIYF. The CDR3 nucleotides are TGTGCCAGCAGTCCCAACACCTGGGGGCCTGGAAACACCATATATTTT. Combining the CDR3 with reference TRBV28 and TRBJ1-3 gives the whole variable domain DVKVTQSSRYLVKRTGEKVFLECVQDMDHENMFWYRQDPGLGLRLIYFSYDVKMKEKGDIPEGYSVSREKKERFSLILESASTNQTSMYLCASSPNTWGPGNTIYFGEGSWLTVV.

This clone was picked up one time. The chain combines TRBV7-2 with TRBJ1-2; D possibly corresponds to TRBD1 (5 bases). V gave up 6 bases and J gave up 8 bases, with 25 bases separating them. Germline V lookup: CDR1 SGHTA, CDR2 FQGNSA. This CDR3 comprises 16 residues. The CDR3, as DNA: TGTGCCAGCAGGCCCGCCGGGACTTCTGGATCGGGGGGCTACACCTTC. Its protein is CASRPAGTSGSGGYTF. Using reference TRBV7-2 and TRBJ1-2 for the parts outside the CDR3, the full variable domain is GAGVSQSPSNKVTEKGKDVELRCDPISGHTALYWYRQSLGQGLEFLIYFQGNSAPDKSGLPSDRFSAERTGGSVSTLTIQRTQQEDSAVYLCASRPAGTSGSGGYTFGSGTRLTVV.

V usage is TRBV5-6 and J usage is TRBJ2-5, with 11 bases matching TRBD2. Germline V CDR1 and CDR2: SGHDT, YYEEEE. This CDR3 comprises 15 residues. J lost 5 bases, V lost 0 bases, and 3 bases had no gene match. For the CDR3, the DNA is TGTGCCAGCAGCTTGGGACTAGCGGGGCGGGAGACCCAGTACTTC. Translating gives CASSLGLAGRETQYF.

Written as DNA, the CDR3 is TGTGCCAGCAGCGAGGGGGCGGTTTTTGGTTCACCCCTCCACTTT. It is translated as CASSEGAVFGSPLHF. The chain carries TRBV7-9 and TRBJ1-6, with 7 nucleotides matching TRBD1. With 5 bases clipped from V and 9 bases from J, the junction kept 10 bases outside the gene matches. The CDR3 covers 15 residues. CDR1 SEHNR and CDR2 FQNEAQ come from the germline V gene (reference sequence).

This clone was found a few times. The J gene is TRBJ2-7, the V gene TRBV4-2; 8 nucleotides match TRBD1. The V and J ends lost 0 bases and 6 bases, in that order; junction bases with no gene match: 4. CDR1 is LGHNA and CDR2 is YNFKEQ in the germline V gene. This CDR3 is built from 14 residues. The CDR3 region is CASSQDVTGGEQYF. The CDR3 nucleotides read TGTGCCAGCAGCCAAGATGTAACAGGGGGCGAGCAGTACTTC.

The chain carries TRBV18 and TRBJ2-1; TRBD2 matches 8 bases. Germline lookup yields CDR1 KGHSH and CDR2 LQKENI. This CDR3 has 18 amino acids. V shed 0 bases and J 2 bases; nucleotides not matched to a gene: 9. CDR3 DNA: TGTGCCAGCTCACCACCGTCTACTAGCGGACCCGCCTACAATGAGCAGTTCTTC. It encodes CASSPPSTSGPAYNEQFF.

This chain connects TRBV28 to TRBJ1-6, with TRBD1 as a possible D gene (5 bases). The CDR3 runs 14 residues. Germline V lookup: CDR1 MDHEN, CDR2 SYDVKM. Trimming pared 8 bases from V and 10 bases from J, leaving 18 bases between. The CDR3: CASHVGTTGSPLHF. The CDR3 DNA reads TGTGCCAGCCACGTCGGGACTACGGGGTCACCCCTCCACTTT.

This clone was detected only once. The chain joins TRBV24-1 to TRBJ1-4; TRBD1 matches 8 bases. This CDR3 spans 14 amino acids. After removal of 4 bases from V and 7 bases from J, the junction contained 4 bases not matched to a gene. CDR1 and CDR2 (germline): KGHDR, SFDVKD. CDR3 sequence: CATSDSDRAEKLFF. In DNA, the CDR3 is TGTGCCACCAGTGACTCGGACAGGGCTGAAAAACTGTTTTTT.

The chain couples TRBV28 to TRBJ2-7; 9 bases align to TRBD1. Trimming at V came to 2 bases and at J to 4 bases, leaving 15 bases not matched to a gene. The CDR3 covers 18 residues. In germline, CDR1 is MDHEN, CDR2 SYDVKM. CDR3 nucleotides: TGTGCCAGCAGTTTAGGTGGACAGGGGAAATTTTTGCGGTACGAGCAGTACTTC. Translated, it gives CASSLGGQGKFLRYEQYF.

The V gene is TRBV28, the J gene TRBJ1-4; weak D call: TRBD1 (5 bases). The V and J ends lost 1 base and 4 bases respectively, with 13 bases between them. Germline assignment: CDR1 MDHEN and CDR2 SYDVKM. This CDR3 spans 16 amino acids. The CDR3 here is CASSLFGQGHNEKLFF. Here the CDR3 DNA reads TGTGCCAGCAGTTTATTTGGGCAGGGCCATAATGAAAAACTGTTTTTT.

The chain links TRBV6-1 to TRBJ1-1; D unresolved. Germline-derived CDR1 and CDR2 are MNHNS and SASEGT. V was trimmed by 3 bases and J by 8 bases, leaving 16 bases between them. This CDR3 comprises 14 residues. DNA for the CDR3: TGTGCCAGCAGTGATGACGGGGTACAGCTGGAAGCTTTCTTT. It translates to CASSDDGVQLEAFF.

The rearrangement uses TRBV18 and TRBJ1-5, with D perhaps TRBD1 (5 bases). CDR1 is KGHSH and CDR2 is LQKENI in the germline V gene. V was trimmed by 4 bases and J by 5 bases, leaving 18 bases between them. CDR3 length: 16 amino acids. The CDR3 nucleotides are TGTGCCAGCTCACTTAAGCAGGACACATTTTATCAGCCCCAGCATTTT. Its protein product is CASSLKQDTFYQPQHF.

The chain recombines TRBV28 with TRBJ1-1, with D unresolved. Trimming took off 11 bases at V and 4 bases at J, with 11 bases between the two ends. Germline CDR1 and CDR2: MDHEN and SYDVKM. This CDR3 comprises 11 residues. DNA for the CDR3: TGTGCCGGTTCGGGGTCCACTGAAGCTTTCTTT. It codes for CAGSGSTEAFF. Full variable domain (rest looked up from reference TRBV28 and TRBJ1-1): DVKVTQSSRYLVKRTGEKVFLECVQDMDHENMFWYRQDPGLGLRLIYFSYDVKMKEKGDIPEGYSVSREKKERFSLILESASTNQTSMYLCAGSGSTEAFFGQGTRLTVV.

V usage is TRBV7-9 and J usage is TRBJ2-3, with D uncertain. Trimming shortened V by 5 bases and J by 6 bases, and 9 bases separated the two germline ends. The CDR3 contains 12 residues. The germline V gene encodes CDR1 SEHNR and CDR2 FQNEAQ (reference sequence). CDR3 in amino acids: CASSPRVDTQYF. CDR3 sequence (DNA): TGTGCCAGCAGCCCGCGAGTGGATACGCAGTATTTT.

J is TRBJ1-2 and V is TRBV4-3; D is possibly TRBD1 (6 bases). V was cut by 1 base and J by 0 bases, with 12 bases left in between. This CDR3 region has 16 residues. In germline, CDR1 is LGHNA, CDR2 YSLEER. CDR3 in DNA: TGCGCCAGCAGCCAAGTGACAGGTTTAGCTAACTATGGCTACACCTTC. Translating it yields CASSQVTGLANYGYTF.

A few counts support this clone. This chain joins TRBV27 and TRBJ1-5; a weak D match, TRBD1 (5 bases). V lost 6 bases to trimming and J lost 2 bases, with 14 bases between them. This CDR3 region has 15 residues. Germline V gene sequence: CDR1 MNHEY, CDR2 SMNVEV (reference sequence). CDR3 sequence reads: CASSLQGLGNQPQHF. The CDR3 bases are TGTGCCAGCAGCCTGCAGGGATTGGGCAATCAGCCCCAGCATTTT.

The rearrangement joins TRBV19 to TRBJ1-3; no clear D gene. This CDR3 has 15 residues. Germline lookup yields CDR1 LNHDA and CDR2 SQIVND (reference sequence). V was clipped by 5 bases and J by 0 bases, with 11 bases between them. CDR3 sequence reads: CASSFYQNSGNTIYF. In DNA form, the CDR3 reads TGTGCCAGTAGTTTTTACCAGAACTCTGGAAACACCATATATTTT.

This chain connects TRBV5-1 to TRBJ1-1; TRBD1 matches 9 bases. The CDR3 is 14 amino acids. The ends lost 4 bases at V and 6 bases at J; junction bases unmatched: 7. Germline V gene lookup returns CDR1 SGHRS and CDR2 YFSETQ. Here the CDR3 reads CASSGTGRFAEAFF. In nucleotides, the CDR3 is TGCGCCAGCAGCGGGACAGGGCGGTTCGCTGAAGCTTTCTTT. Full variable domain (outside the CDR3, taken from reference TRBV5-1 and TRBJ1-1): KAGVTQTPRYLIKTRGQQVTLSCSPISGHRSVSWYQQTPGQGLQFLFEYFSETQRNKGNFPGRFSGRQFSNSRSEMNVSTLELGDSALYLCASSGTGRFAEAFFGQGTRLTVV.

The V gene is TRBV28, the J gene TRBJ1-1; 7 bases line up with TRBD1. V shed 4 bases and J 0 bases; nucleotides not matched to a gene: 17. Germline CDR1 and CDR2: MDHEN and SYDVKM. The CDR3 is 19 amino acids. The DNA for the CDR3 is TGTGCCAGCAGTTCCTCCCGTGGCAACAGGGGTGGCATGAACACTGAAGCTTTCTTT. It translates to CASSSSRGNRGGMNTEAFF.